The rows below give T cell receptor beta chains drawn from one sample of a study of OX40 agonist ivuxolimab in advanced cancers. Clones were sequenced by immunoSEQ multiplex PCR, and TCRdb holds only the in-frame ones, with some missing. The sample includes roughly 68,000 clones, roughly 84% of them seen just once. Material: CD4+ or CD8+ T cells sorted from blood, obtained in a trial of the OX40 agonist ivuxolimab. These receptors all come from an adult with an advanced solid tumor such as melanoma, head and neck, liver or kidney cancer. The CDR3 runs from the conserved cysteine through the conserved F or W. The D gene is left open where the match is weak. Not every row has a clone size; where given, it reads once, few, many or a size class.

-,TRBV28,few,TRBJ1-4,TGTGCCAGCAGTTTAGGGCTAGCGGCAGCTACTAATGAAAAACTGTTTTTT,CASSLGLAAATNEKLFF
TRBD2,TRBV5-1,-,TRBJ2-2,TGCGCCAGCAGCCCGGGACTAGCGGACACCGGGGAGCTGTTTTTT,CASSPGLADTGELFF
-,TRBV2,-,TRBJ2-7,TGTGCCAGCAGTGATAGGGCCGACGAGCAGTACTTC,CASSDRADEQYF
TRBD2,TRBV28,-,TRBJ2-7,TGTGCCAGCAGTCCTCCGGGGGGGGCCGCGGGCGAGCAGTACTTC,CASSPPGGAAGEQYF
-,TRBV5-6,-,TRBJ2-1,TGTGCCAGCAGCTTTATCTCGAGGGGCCTGCAGTTCTTC,CASSFISRGLQFF
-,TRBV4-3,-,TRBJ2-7,TGCGCCAGCAGCCAAGGGGGAATTGGACAAACCTACGAGCAGTACTTC,CASSQGGIGQTYEQYF
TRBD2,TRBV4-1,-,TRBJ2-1,TGCGCCAGCAGCAGGGGACTAGCGGGAATCCATGAGCAGTTCTTC,CASSRGLAGIHEQFF
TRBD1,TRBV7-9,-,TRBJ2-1,TGTGCCAGCAGCTATCCCGTACAGGGGTTCTGGGATGAGCAGTTCTTC,CASSYPVQGFWDEQFF
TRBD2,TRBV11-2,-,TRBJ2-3,TGTGCCAGCAGCTCCACTAGCGGAACAGATACGCAGTATTTT,CASSSTSGTDTQYF
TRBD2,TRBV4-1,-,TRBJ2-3,TGCGCCAGCAGCCAGGCCGGGACTAGCGGGAGATTTTGGTATTTT,CASSQAGTSGRFWYF
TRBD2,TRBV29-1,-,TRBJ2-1,TGCAGCGTTGACCTAGCGGGAGGTATTAGGGAGCAGTTCTTC,CSVDLAGGIREQFF
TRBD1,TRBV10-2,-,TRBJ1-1,TGCGCCAGCAGTGATGGGCGACAGGGCAACACTGAAGCTTTCTTT,CASSDGRQGNTEAFF
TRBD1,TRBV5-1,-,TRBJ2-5,TGCGCCAGCGGGTCCTCGGGACAGGGGGAGACCCAGTACTTC,CASGSSGQGETQYF
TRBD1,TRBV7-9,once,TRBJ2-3,TGTGCCAGCAGACCGGGACAGCCTTTTGTTTCTGGCACAGATACGCAGTATTTT,CASRPGQPFVSGTDTQYF
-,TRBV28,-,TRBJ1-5,TGTGCCAGCAGTTTTAGAGGGTTCAATCAGCCCCAGCATTTT,CASSFRGFNQPQHF
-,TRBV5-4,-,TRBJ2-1,TGTGCCAGCAGCTTCGAGGTCTCCTCCGATGAGCAGTTCTTC,CASSFEVSSDEQFF
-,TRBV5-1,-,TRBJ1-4,TGCGCCAGCAGCTTGGGGTTCGGTAGTAGACAGCATGAAAAACTGTTTTTT,CASSLGFGSRQHEKLFF
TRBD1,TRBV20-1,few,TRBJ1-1,TGCAGTGGGACCCCATCGGACAGGTCTTTCTTT,CSGTPSDRSFF
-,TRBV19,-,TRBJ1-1,TGTGCCAGTAGTATGAGGGCGAACACTGAAGCTTTCTTT,CASSMRANTEAFF
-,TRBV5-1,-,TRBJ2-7,TGCGCCAGCAGCTACGAGTTAGCCTACGAGCAGTACTTC,CASSYELAYEQYF
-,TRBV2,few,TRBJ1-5,TGTGCCAGCAGTGACAGGGTTAATCAGCCCCAGCATTTT,CASSDRVNQPQHF
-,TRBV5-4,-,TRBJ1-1,TGTGCCAGCAGCTTGGGAGGGCGGGCTGAAGCTTTCTTT,CASSLGGRAEAFF
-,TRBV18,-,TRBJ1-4,TGTGCCAGCTCACCACGGGGCGAAAAACTGTTTTTT,CASSPRGEKLFF